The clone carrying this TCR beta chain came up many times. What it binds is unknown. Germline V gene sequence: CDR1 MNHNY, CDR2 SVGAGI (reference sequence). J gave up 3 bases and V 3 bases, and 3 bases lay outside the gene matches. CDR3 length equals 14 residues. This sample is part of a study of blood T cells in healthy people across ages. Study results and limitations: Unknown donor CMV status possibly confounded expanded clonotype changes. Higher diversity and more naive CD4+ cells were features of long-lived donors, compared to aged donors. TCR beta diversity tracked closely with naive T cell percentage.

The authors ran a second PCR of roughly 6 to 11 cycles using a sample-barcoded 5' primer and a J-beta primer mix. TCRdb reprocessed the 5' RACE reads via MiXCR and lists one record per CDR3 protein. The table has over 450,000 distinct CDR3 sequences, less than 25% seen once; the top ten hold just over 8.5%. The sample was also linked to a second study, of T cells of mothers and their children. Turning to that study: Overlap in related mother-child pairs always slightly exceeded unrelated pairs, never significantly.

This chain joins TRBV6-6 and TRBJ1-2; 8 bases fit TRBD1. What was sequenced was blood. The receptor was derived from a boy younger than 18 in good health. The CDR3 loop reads CASSYPGQDYGYTF. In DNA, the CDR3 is TGTGCCAGCAGTTATCCGGGACAGGACTATGGCTACACCTTC.